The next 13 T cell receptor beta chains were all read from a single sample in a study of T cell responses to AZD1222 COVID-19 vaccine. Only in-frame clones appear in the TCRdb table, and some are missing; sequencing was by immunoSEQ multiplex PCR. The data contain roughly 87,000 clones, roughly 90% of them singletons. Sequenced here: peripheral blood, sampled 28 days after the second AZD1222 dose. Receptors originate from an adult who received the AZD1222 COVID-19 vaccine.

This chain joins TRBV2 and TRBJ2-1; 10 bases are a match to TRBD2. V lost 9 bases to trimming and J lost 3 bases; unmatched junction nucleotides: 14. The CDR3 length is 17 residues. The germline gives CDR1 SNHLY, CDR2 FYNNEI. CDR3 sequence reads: CASDSGTLAGVYNEQFF. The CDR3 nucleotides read TGTGCCAGTGACTCGGGAACTCTAGCGGGAGTCTACAATGAGCAGTTCTTC.

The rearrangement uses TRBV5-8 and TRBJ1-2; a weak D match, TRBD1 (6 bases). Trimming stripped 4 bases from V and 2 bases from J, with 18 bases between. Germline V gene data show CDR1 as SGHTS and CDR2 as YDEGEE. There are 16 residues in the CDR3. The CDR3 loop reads CASSELSTGRNYGYTF. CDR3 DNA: TGTGCCAGCAGCGAATTATCGACAGGCAGGAACTATGGCTACACCTTC. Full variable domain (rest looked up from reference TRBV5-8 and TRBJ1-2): EAGVTQSPTHLIKTRGQQATLRCSPISGHTSVYWYQQALGLGLQFLLWYDEGEERNRGNFPPRFSGRQFPNYSSELNVNALELEDSALYLCASSELSTGRNYGYTFGSGTRLTVV.

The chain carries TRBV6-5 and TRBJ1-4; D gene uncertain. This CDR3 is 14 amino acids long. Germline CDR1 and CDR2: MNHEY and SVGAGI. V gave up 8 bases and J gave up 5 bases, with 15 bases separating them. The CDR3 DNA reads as TGTGCCAGCCATCGGGCAGGTGCGAATGAAAAACTGTTTTTT. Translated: CASHRAGANEKLFF.

The chain's CDR3 is CAWSPTQAGELFF. Here the CDR3 DNA reads TGTGCCTGGAGTCCAACCCAAGCCGGGGAGCTGTTTTTT. The chain links TRBV30 to TRBJ2-2; D call uncertain. This CDR3 has 13 amino acids. The V gene lost 2 bases and the J gene lost 6 bases, with 10 bases spanning the gap. Germline assignment: CDR1 GTSNPN and CDR2 SVGIG (reference sequence). The whole variable domain, filled in from reference TRBV30 and TRBJ2-2, reads SQTIHQWPATLVQPVGSPLSLECTVEGTSNPNLYWYRQAAGRGLQLLFYSVGIGQISSEVPQNLSASRPQDRQFILSSKKLLLSDSGFYLCAWSPTQAGELFFGEGSRLTVL.

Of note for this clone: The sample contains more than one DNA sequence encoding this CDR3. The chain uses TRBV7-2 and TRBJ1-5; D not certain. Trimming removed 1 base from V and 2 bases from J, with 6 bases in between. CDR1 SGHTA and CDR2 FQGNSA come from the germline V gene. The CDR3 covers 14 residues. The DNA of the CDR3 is TGTGCCAGCAGCTTAGGGGCAGGCAATCAGCCCCAGCATTTT. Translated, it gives CASSLGAGNQPQHF.

CDR3 nucleotides: TGCGCCAGCAGCTTGGGGACTAGCGGGAGGTGGTCCTACGAGCAGTACTTC. Its protein product is CASSLGTSGRWSYEQYF. V gene TRBV5-1 combines with J gene TRBJ2-7; 14 bases fit TRBD2. The CDR3 extends over 17 amino acids. The V gene's germline CDR1 is SGHRS and CDR2 YFSETQ. V lost 0 bases and J lost 1; bases outside the gene matches: 3.

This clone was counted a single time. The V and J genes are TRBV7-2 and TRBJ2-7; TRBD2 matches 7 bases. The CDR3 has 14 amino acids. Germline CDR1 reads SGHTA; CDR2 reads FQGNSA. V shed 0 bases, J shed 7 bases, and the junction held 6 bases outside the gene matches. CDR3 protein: CASSLAFKGGEQYF. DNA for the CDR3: TGTGCCAGCAGCTTAGCTTTTAAGGGAGGGGAGCAGTACTTC.

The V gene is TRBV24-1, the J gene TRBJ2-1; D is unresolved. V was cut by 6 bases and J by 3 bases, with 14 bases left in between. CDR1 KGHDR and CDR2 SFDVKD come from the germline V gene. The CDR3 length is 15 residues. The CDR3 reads CATSSGARNYNEQFF. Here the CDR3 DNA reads TGTGCCACCAGTTCAGGCGCAAGGAACTACAATGAGCAGTTCTTC.

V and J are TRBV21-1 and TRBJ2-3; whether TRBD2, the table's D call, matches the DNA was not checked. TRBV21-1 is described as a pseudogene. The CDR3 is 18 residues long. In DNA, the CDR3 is TGTGCCAGCAGCAAAGAGAAAAGGACTAGCGGTCGCACAGATACGCAGTATTTT. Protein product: CASSKEKRTSGRTDTQYF.

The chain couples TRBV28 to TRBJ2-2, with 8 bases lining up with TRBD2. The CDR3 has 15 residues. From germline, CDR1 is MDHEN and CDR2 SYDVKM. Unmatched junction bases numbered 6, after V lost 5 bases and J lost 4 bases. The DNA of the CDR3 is TGTGCCAGCAGTGGGAGCGGGAGCCCCACCGGGGAGCTGTTTTTT. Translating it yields CASSGSGSPTGELFF.

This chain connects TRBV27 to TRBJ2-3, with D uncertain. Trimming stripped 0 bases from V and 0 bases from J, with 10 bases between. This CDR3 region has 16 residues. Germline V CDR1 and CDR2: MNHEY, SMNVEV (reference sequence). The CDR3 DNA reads TGTGCCAGCAGTTTATCCCCCAGTCCTAGCACAGATACGCAGTATTTT. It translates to CASSLSPSPSTDTQYF.

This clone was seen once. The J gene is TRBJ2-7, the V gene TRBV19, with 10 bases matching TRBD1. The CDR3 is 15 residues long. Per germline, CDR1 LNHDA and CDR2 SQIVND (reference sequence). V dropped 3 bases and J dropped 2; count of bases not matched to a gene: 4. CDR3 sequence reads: CASSMDRGLAYEQYF. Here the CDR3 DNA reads TGTGCCAGTAGTATGGACAGGGGGTTAGCCTACGAGCAGTACTTC.

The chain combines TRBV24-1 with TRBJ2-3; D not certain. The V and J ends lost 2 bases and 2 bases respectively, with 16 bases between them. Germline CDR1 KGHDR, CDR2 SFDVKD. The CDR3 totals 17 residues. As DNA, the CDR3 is TGTGCCACCAGTGATTACCCCGGCAGCCCTAACACAGATACGCAGTATTTT. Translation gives CATSDYPGSPNTDTQYF.